The T cell receptor (beta chain) under discussion was sequenced for a study of PD-1 blockade in classical Hodgkin lymphoma. As for the study in general: Patients were infused with nivolumab 3 mg/kg every 2 weeks.

In the case of this clone: Its antigen is as yet unknown.

Time point defined: cycle 4 day 1 (C4D1), after six to seven weeks of nivolumab. All patients experienced relapse after autologous stem cell transplantation, and brentuximab vedotin exposure was variable. Sequenced by immunoSEQ multiplex PCR; TCRdb stores in-frame clones only, minus some. Altogether roughly 100,000 clones are present, roughly 78% being singletons, with the ten largest covering about a tenth. Study observations and caveats: Prior to therapy, complete responders displayed diversity much like that of newly diagnosed patients.

The receptor was isolated from a human donor with classical Hodgkin lymphoma. The source material was peripheral blood mononuclear cells (PBMCs), sampled before the fourth cycle of nivolumab.

In nucleotides, the CDR3 is TGTGCCACCGGGGATCTAACTCTGTCCAAAAACATTCAGTACTTC. This gives the protein CATGDLTLSKNIQYF. The rearrangement uses TRBV15 and TRBJ2-4; D gene ambiguous. CDR1 and CDR2 from the germline V gene are LNHNV and YYDKDF (reference sequence). V was cut by 8 bases and J by 2 bases, with 16 bases left in between. The CDR3 runs 15 residues.